This TCR beta chain was identified in a study of post-analysis software for immune sequencing data. Study in general: The disease courses covered relapsing-remitting, secondary progressive and progressive-relapsing multiple sclerosis. Whole-study results and caveats: Controls had lower frequencies than patients of four or five TRBV segments, which included TRBV5-6, TRBV5-1 and TRBV20-1.

A word on this clonotype: Its antigen is as yet unknown.

Presence of unique molecular identifiers characterized the TCR beta cDNA libraries. Some 540,000 cDNA molecules were obtained from about 0.98 to 11 million T cells. Via MiXCR, TCRdb re-called the PCR reads, giving one row per CDR3 protein. This table holds about 820,000 distinct CDR3 sequences, roughly 58% found once. This CDR3 region has 14 residues. Germline values: CDR1 SEHNR, CDR2 FQNEAQ (reference sequence). The sample comprised blood. The chain combines TRBV7-9 with TRBJ2-5; 9 bases agree with TRBD2. The closer fit of TRBJ2-7 to the DNA end suggests the J call may be wrong. The TCR comes from a girl aged 5-17 years with multiple sclerosis. The CDR3 nucleotides are TGTGCCAGCACCTTTAGCGGGAGCAAGGGCGAGCAGTACTTC. Translation gives CASTFSGSKGEQYF.